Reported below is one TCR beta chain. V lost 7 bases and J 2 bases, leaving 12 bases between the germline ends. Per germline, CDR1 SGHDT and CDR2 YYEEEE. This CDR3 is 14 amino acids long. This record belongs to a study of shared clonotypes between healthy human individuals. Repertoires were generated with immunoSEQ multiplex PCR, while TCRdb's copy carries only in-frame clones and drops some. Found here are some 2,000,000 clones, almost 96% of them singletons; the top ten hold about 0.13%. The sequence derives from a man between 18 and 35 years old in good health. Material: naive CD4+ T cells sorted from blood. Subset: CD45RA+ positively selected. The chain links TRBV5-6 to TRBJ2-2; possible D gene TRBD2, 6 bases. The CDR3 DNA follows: TGTGCCAGCCGCCTCGGGAGAAACACCGGGGAGCTGTTTTTT. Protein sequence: CASRLGRNTGELFF.